The clone carrying this TCR beta chain was found once. The antigen is undetermined. This record belongs to a study of CD8 T cells in ankylosing spondylitis. General observations from the study: In ankylosing spondylitis patients, matched synovial fluid reportedly showed significant enrichment of disease-linked clones. What seemed typical of ankylosing spondylitis blood was a TCR beta motif built from 7 or 8 highly homologous variants.

The V and J ends lost 1 base and 6 bases respectively, with 7 bases between them. Germline loops: CDR1 SGHVS, CDR2 FNYEAQ. This CDR3 contains 13 residues. As the method for making TCR beta libraries, quantitative 5'-RACE with molecular barcodes was used. TCRdb recomputed calls from the 5' RACE reads with MiXCR, one row per CDR3 protein. The table shows almost 400,000 distinct CDR3 sequences, with about 22% occurring only once. The sequenced sample was blood, either unsorted or a sorted T cell fraction (not recorded which). This clonotype was sampled from a male donor with ankylosing spondylitis. The rearrangement joins TRBV7-6 to TRBJ1-5; unclear D gene. The CDR3 here is CASSLGGLQPQHF. As DNA, the CDR3 is TGTGCCAGCAGCTTAGGCGGGCTTCAGCCCCAGCATTTT. The whole variable domain, filled in from reference TRBV7-6 and TRBJ1-5, reads GAGVSQSPRYKVTKRGQDVALRCDPISGHVSLYWYRQALGQGPEFLTYFNYEAQQDKSGLPNDRFSAERPEGSISTLTIQRTEQRDSAMYRCASSLGGLQPQHFGDGTRLSIL.